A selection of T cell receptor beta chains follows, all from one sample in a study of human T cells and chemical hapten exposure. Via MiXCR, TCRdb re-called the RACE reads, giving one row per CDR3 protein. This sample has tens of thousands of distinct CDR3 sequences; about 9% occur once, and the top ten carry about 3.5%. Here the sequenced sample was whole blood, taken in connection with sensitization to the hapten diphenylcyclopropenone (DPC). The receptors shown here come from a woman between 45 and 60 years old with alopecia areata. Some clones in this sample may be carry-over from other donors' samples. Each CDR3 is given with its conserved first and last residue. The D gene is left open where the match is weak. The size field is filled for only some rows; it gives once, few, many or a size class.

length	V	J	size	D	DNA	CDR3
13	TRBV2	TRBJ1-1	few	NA	TGTGCCAGCTGGGCAGACATGAACACTGAAGCTTTCTTT	CASWADMNTEAFF
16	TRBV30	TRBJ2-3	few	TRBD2	TGTGCCTGGACCCCATCATTAGCGGGAGGCACAGATACGCAGTATTTT	CAWTPSLAGGTDTQYF
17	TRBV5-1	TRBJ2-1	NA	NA	TGCGCCAGCTCCGAAACAGGAGGGGGTTTTGTTAGGGATGAGCAGTTCTTC	CASSETGGGFVRDEQFF
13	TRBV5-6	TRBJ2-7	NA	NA	TGTGCCAGCAGCTTGGCCCGAGGGACCGAGCAGTACTTC	CASSLARGTEQYF
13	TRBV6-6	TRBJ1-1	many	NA	TGTGCCAGCAGTCCCGAAGGGGACACTGAAGCTTTCTTT	CASSPEGDTEAFF
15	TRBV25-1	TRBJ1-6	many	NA	TGTGCCAGCAGTGAAAGATACAGGGTTGGCTCACCCCTCCACTTT	CASSERYRVGSPLHF
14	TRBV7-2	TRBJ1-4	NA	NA	TGTGCCAGCAGCTTGGACGGCCCTAAGGAAAAACTGTTTTTT	CASSLDGPKEKLFF
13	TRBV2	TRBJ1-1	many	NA	TGTGCCAGCACCGAAGACGCCAACACTGAAGCTTTCTTT	CASTEDANTEAFF
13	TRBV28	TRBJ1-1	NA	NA	TGTGCCAGCAGTCGACGGGCAGCTCCAGAAGCTTTCTTT	CASSRRAAPEAFF
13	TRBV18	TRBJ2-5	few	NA	TGTGCCAGCTCACCGGACTCCCAAGAGACCCAGTACTTC	CASSPDSQETQYF
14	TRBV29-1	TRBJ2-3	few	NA	TGCAGCGTTGTGACGGGGGATGGAACAGATACGCAGTATTTT	CSVVTGDGTDTQYF
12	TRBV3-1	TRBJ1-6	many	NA	TGTGCCAGCAGCCAAGAGAATTCACCCCTCCACTTT	CASSQENSPLHF
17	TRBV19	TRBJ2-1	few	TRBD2	TGTGCCAGTAGTATAGGGCGACTAGCGGGAGGGGTCGATGAGCAGTTCTTC	CASSIGRLAGGVDEQFF
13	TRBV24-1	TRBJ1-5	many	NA	TGTGCCACCCGCCCGCGGGGGTATCAGCCCCAGCATTTT	CATRPRGYQPQHF
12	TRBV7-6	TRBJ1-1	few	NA	TGTGCCAGCGTGGCCGGGAACACTGAAGCTTTCTTT	CASVAGNTEAFF
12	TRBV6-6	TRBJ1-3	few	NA	TGTGCCAGCAGTTACACTGCAAACACCATATATTTT	CASSYTANTIYF
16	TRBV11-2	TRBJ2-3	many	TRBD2	TGTGCCAGCAGCTTAAGGGGGGCGGGGGGCTCAGATACGCAGTATTTT	CASSLRGAGGSDTQYF
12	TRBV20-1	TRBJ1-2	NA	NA	TGCAGTGCGGCGCAGCAAGGCTATGGCTACACCTTC	CSAAQQGYGYTF
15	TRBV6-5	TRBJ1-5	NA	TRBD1	TGTGCCAGCAGTACAGACAGGGTGGGCAATCAGCCCCAGCATTTT	CASSTDRVGNQPQHF
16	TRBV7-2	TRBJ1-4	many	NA	TGTGCCAGCAGCTCGACAGAATTCGCAACTAATGAAAAACTGTTTTTT	CASSSTEFATNEKLFF
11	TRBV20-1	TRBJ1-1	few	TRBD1	TGCAGGCCGACAGGGGGCACTGAAGCTTTCTTT	CRPTGGTEAFF
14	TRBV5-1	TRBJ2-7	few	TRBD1	TGCGCCAGCAGCTTACAGGGGCTCACCTACGAGCAGTACTTC	CASSLQGLTYEQYF
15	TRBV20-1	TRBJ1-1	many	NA	TGCAGTGCTATCCCCTTCGTTGGGGGTTGGACTGAAGCTTTCTTT	CSAIPFVGGWTEAFF